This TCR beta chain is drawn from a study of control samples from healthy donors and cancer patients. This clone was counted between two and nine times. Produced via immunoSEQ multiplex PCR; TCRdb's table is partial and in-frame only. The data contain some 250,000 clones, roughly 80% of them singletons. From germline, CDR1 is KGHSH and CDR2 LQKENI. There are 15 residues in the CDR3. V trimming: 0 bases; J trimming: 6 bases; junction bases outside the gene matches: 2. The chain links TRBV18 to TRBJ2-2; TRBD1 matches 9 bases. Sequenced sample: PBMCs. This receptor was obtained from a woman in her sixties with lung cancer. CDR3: CASSPPDRGPGELFF. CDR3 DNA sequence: TGTGCCAGCTCACCACCGGACAGGGGTCCCGGGGAGCTGTTTTTT.